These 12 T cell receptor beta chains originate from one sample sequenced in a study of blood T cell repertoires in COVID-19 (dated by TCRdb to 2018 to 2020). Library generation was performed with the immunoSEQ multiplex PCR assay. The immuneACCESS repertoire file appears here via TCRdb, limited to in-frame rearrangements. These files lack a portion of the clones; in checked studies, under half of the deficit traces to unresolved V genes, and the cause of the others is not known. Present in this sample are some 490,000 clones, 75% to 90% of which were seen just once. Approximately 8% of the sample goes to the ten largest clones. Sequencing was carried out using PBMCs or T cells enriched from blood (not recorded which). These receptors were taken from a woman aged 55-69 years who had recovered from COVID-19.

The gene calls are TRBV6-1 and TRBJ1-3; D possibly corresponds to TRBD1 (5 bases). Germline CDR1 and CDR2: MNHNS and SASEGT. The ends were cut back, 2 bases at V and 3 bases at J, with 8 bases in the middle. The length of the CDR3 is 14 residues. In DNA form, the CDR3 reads TGTGCCAGCAGTGAACAGGGAGGTGGAAACACCATATATTTT. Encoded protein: CASSEQGGGNTIYF.

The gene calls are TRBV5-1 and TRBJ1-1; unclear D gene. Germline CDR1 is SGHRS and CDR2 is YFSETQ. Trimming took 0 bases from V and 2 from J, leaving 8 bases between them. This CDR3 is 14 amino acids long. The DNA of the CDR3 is TGCGCCAGCAGCTTGGCGGGAATTAACACTGAAGCTTTCTTT. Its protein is CASSLAGINTEAFF.

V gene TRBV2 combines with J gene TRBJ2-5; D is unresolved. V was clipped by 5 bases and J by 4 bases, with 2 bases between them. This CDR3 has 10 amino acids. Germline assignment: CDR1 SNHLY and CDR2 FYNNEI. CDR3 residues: CASSRETQYF. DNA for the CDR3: TGTGCCAGCAGTCGAGAGACCCAGTACTTC.

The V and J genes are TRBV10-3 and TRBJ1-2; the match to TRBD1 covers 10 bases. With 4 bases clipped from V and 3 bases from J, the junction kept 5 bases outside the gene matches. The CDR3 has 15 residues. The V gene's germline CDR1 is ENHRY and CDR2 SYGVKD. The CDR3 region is CAISGPGQGDYGYTF. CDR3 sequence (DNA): TGTGCCATCAGTGGGCCCGGACAGGGGGACTATGGCTACACCTTC.

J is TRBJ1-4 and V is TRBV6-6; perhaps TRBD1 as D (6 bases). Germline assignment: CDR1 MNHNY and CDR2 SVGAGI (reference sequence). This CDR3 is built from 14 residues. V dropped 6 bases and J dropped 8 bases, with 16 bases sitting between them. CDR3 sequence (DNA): TGTGCCAGCAGAGCTCGGCAGGGGAACGAAAAACTGTTTTTT. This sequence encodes CASRARQGNEKLFF.

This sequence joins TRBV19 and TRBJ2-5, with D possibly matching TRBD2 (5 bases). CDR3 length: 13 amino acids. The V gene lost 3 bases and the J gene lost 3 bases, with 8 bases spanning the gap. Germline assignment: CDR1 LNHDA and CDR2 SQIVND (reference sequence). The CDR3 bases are TGTGCCAGTAGTATCCGGGATAAAGAGACCCAGTACTTC. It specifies CASSIRDKETQYF. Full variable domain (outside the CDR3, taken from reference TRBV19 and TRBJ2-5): DGGITQSPKYLFRKEGQNVTLSCEQNLNHDAMYWYRQDPGQGLRLIYYSQIVNDFQKGDIAEGYSVSREKKESFPLTVTSAQKNPTAFYLCASSIRDKETQYFGPGTRLLVL.

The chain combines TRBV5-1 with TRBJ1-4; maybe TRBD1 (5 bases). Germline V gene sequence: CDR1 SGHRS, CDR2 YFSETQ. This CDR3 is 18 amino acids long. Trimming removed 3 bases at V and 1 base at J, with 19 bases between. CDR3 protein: CASSSVPGLLKTNEKLFF. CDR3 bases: TGCGCCAGCAGCTCCGTCCCAGGGCTTTTGAAAACTAATGAAAAACTGTTTTTT.

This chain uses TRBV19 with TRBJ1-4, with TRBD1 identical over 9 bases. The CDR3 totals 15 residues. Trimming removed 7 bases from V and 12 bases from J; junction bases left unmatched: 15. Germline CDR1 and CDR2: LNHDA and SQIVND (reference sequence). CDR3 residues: CASNAGTGIIGELFF. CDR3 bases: TGTGCCAGTAACGCCGGGACAGGGATAATCGGTGAACTGTTTTTT.

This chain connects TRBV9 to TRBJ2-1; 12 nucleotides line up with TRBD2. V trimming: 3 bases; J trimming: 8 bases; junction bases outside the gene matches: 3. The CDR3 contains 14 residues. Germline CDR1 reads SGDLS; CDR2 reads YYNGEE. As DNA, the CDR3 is TGTGCCAGCAGCGCTACTAGCGGGGGGCATGAGCAGTTCTTC. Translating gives CASSATSGGHEQFF.

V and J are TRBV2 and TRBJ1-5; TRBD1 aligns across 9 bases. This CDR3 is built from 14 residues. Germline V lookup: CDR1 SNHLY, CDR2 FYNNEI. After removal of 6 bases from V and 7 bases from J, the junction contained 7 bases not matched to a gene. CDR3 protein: CASRGTGPRQPQHF. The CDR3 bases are TGTGCCAGCAGGGGGACAGGGCCGAGGCAGCCCCAGCATTTT.

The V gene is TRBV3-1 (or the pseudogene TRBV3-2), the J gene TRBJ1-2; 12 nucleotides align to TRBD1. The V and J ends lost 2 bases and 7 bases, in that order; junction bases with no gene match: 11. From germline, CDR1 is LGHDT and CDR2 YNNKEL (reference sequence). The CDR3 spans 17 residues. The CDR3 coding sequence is TGTGCCAGCAGCCAATATGGGACAGGGGGCGCAAAACTTGGCTACACCTTC. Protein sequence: CASSQYGTGGAKLGYTF.

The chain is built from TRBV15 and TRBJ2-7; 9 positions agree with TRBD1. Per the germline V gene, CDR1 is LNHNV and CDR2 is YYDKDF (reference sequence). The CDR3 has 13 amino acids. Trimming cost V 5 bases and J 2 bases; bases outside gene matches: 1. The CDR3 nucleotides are TGTGCCACCAGCGGGGACAGGGCCTACGAGCAGTACTTC. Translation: CATSGDRAYEQYF.